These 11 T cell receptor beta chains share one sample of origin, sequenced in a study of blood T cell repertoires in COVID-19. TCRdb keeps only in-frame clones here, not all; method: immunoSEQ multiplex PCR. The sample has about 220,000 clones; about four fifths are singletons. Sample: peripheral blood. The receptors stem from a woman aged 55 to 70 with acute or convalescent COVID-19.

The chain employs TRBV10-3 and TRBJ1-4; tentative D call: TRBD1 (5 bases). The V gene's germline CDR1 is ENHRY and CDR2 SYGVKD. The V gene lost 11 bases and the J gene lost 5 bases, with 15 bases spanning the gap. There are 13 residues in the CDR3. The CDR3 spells CAAAQGLNEKLFF. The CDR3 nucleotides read TGTGCCGCCGCCCAGGGACTGAATGAAAAACTGTTTTTT.

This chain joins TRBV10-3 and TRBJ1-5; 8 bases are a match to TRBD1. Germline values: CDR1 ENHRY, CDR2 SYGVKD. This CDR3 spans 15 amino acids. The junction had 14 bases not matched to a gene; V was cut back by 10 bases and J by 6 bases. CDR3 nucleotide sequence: TGTGCCACCGAAAAGGACAGGGTGGGAGGTCAGCCCCAGCATTTT. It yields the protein CATEKDRVGGQPQHF.

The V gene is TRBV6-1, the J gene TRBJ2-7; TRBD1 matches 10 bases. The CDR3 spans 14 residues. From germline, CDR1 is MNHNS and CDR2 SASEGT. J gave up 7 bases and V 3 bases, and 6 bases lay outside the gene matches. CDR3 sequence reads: CASSEAGQGFEQYF. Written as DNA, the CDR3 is TGTGCCAGCAGTGAGGCGGGACAGGGGTTTGAGCAGTACTTC.

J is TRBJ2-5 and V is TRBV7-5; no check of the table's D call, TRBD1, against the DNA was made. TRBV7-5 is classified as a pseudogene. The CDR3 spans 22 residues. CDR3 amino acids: CVRSLGLIPGQVYLVPGETQYF. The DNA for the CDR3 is TGTGTCAGAAGCTTAGGGCTAATACCGGGACAGGTTTATTTGGTTCCAGGAGAGACCCAGTACTTC.

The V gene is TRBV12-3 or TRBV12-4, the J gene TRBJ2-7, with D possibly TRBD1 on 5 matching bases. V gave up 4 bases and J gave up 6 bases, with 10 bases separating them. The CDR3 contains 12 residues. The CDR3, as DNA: TGTGCCAGCAGTTCTCAGGGTCTCGAGCAGTACTTC. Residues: CASSSQGLEQYF.

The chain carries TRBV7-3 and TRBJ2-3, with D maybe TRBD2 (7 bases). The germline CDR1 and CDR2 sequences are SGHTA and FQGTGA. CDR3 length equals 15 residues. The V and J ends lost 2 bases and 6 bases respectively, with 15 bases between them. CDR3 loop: CASSLSGGAIDTQYF. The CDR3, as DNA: TGTGCCAGCAGCTTATCTGGGGGGGCCATCGATACGCAGTATTTT.

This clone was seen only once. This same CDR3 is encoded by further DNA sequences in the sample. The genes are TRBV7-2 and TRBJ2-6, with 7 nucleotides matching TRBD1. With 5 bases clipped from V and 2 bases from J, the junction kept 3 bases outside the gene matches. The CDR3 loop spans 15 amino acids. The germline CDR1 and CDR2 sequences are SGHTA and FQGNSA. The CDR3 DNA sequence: TGTGCCAGCAGCCACACAGGGGCTGGGGCCAACGTCCTGACTTTC. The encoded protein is CASSHTGAGANVLTF. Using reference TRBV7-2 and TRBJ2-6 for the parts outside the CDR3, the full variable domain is GAGVSQSPSNKVTEKGKDVELRCDPISGHTALYWYRQSLGQGLEFLIYFQGNSAPDKSGLPSDRFSAERTGGSVSTLTIQRTQQEDSAVYLCASSHTGAGANVLTFGAGSRLTVL.

CDR3 DNA sequence: TGTGCCAGCAGTGGACAGGGGGAAAGTGGCTACACCTTC. This codes for CASSGQGESGYTF. The chain has TRBV12-3 or TRBV12-4 and TRBJ1-2; 10 nucleotides agree with TRBD1. The V and J ends lost 5 bases and 7 bases, in that order; junction bases with no gene match: 4. The CDR3 sequence is 13 residues long.

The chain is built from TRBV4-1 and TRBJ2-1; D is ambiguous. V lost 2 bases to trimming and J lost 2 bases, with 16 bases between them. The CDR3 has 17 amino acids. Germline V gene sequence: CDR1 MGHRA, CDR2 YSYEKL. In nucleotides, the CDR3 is TGCGCCAGCAGCCAATCTACCGCCCGAATAACCTACAATGAGCAGTTCTTC. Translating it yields CASSQSTARITYNEQFF.

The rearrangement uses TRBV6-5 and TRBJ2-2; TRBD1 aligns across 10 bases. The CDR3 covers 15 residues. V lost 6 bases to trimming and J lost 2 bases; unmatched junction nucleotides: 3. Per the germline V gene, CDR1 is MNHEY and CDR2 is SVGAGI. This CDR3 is CASSKTGGNTGELFF. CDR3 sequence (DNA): TGTGCCAGCAGCAAGACAGGGGGCAACACCGGGGAGCTGTTTTTT.

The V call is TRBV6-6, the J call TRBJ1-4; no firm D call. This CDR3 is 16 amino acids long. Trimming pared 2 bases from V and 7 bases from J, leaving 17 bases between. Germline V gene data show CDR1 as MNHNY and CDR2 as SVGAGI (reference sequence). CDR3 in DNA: TGTGCCAGCAGTTACCGGGGTCCGGCAGACGCTGAAAAACTGTTTTTT. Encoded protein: CASSYRGPADAEKLFF.